This T cell receptor beta chain was found in a study of blood T cell repertoires in COVID-19. The assay was immunoSEQ multiplex PCR, and TCRdb's table has in-frame clones only and misses some. The profile shows some 250,000 clones, about 90% of them singletons. Germline V CDR1 and CDR2: SGHRS, YFSETQ. The CDR3 is 14 amino acids. Trimming left V 2 bases short and J 4 bases short, with 10 bases between. This sequence originates from a woman aged 25 to 39 who had recovered from COVID-19. The chain combines TRBV5-1 with TRBJ1-3, with D tentatively TRBD1 (5 bases). Sequencing input: peripheral blood. This CDR3 reads CASSLGANGNTIYF. The CDR3 coding sequence is TGCGCCAGCAGCTTAGGGGCGAACGGAAACACCATATATTTT.